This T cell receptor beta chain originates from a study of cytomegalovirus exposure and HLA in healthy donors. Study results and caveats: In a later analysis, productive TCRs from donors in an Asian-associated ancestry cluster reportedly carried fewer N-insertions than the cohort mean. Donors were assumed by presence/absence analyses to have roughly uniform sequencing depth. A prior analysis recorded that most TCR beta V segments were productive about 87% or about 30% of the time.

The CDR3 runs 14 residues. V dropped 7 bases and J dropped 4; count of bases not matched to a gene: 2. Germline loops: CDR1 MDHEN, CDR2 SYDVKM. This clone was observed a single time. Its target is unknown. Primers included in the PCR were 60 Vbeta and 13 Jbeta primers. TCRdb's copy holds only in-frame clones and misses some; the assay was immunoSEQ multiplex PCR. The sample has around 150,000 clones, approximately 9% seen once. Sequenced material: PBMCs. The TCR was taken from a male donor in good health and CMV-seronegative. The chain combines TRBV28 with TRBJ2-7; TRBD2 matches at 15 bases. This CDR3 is CASTGTSGRYEQYF. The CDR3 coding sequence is TGTGCCAGCACGGGGACTAGCGGGAGGTACGAGCAGTACTTC. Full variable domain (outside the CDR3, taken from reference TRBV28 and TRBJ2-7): DVKVTQSSRYLVKRTGEKVFLECVQDMDHENMFWYRQDPGLGLRLIYFSYDVKMKEKGDIPEGYSVSREKKERFSLILESASTNQTSMYLCASTGTSGRYEQYFGPGTRLTVT.